Below, 4 T cell receptor beta chains from the same sample are listed, as sequenced in a study of T cell responses to AZD1222 COVID-19 vaccine. The assay was immunoSEQ multiplex PCR, and TCRdb's table has in-frame clones only and misses some. The repertoire has approximately 130,000 clones, roughly 90% of them found once; the top ten carry 5% to 7%. Sequenced material: peripheral blood, taken 28 days after the second AZD1222 dose. The source is an adult who received the AZD1222 COVID-19 vaccine.

The rearrangement links TRBV9 to TRBJ1-1; the D is unclear. CDR1 SGDLS and CDR2 YYNGEE come from the germline V gene. The CDR3 sequence is 13 residues long. Trimming removed 7 bases at V and 0 bases at J, with 10 bases between. The CDR3 is CASGQVMNTEAFF. DNA for the CDR3: TGTGCCAGCGGGCAAGTAATGAACACTGAAGCTTTCTTT. The full variable domain, in which reference TRBV9 and TRBJ1-1 provide the parts outside the CDR3, is DSGVTQTPKHLITATGQRVTLRCSPRSGDLSVYWYQQSLDQGLQFLIQYYNGEERAKGNILERFSAQQFPDLHSELNLSSLELGDSALYFCASGQVMNTEAFFGQGTRLTVV.

The gene calls are TRBV9 and TRBJ1-2; 8 nucleotides line up with TRBD1. Trimming cost V 4 bases and J 6 bases; bases outside gene matches: 14. The CDR3 contains 16 residues. In germline, CDR1 is SGDLS, CDR2 YYNGEE. The CDR3 DNA sequence: TGTGCCAGCAGCCCCCGGACAGGGCTTCAAATTGATGGCTACACCTTC. It encodes CASSPRTGLQIDGYTF.

The CDR3 DNA reads as TGTGCCATCCCGGGGGGAGATGGCTACACCTTC. This gives the protein CAIPGGDGYTF. The J gene is TRBJ1-2, the V gene TRBV28; D is perhaps TRBD1 (5 bases). V was clipped by 10 bases and J by 6 bases, with 12 bases between them. The CDR3 covers 11 residues. Germline V gives CDR1 MDHEN, CDR2 SYDVKM.

V gene TRBV4-2 combines with J gene TRBJ2-7, with TRBD2 identical over 10 bases. CDR1 is LGHNA and CDR2 is YNFKEQ in the germline V gene. Losses at the gene ends were 0 bases for V and 4 bases for J; bases not matched to a gene: 12. The CDR3 is made up of 18 amino acids. CDR3 nucleotides: TGTGCCAGCAGCCAAGACGGCAGCGGGGGGGCCGTATTATACGAGCAGTACTTC. It encodes CASSQDGSGGAVLYEQYF.